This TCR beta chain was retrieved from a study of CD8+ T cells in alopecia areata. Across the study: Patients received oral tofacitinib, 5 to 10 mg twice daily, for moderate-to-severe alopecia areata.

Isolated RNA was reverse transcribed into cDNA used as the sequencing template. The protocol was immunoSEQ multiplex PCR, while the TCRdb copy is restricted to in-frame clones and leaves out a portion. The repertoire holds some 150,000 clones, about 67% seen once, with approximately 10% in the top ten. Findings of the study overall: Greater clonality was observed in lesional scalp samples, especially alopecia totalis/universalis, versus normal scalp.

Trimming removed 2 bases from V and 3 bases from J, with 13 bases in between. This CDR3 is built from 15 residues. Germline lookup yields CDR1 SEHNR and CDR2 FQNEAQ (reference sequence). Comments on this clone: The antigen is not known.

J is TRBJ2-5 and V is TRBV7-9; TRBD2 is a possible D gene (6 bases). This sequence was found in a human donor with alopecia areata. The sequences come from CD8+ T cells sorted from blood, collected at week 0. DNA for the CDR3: TGTGCCAGCAGCTTACGGGACGGGGGAAAAGAGACCCAGTACTTC. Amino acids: CASSLRDGGKETQYF.